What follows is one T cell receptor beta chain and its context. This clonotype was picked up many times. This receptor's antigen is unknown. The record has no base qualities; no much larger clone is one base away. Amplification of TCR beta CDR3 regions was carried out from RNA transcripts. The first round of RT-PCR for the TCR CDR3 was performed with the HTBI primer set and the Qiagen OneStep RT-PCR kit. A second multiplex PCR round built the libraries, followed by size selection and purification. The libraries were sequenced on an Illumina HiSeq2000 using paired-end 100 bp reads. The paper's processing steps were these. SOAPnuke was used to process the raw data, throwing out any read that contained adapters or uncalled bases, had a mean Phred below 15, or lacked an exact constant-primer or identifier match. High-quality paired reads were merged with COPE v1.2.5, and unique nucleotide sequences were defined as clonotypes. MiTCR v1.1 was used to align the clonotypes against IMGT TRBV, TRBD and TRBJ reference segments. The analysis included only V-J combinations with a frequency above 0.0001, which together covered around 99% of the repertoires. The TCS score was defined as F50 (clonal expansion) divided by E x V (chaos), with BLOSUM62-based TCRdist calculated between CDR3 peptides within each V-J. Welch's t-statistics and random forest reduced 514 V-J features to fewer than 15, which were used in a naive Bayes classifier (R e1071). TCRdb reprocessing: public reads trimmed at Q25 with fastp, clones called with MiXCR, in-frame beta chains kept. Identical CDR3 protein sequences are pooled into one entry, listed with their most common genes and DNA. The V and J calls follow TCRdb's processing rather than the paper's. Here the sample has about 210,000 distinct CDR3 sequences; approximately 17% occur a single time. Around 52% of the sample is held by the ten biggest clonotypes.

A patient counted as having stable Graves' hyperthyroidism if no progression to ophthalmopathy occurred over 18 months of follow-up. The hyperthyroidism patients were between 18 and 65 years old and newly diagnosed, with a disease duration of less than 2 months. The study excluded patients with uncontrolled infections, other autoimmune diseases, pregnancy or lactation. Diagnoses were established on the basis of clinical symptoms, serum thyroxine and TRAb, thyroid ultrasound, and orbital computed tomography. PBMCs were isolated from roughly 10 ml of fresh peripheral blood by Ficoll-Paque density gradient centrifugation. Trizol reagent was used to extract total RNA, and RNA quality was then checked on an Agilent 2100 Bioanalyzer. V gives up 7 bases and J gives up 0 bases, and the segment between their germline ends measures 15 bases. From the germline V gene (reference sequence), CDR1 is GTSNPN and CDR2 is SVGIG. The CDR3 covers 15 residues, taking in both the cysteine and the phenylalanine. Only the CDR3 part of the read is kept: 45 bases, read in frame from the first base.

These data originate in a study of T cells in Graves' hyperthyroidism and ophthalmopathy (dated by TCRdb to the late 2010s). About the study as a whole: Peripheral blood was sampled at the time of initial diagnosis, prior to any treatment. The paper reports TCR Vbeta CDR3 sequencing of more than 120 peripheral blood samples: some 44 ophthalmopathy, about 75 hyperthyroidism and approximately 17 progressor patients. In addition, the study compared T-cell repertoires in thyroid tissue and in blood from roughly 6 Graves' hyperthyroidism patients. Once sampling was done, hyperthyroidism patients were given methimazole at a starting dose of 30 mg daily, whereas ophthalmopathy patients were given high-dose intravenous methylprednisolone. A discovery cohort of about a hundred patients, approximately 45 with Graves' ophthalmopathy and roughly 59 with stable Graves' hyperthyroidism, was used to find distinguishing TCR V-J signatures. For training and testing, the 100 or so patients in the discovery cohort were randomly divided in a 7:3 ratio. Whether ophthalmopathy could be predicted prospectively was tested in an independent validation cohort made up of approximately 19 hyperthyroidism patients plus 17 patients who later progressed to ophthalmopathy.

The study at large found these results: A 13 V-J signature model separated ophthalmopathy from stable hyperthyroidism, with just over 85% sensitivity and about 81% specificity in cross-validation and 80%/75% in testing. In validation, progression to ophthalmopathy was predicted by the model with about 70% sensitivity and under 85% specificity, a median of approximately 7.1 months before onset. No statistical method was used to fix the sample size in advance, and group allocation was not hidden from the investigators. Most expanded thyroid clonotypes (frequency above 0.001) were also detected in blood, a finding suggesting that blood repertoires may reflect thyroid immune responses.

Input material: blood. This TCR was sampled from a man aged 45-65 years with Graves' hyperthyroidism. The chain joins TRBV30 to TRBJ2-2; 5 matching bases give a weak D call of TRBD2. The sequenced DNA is TGTGCCTCAAGCGGTAGAGGCTCGAACACCGGGGAGCTGTTTTTT. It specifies CASSGRGSNTGELFF.